This TCR beta chain was documented in a study of blood T cell repertoires in COVID-19 (dated by TCRdb to 2018 to 2020). In the study overall: Collaborator samples came from the United States, Italy and Spain and covered acute and convalescent phases of COVID-19. The material from the prospective study consisted of cDNA or gDNA derived from T cells, B-cell-depleted T cells, or PBMCs. The dataset comprised deeply sampled blood TCRbeta repertoires from subjects exposed to, actively infected with, or recovered from COVID-19. The repertoires were made available in a free public database intended to serve as a resource for research on the immune response to SARS-CoV-2. Samples came from the ongoing ImmuneRACE study (first 160 participants) plus 1,254 subjects from 6 global collaborators. Sample metadata almost always included a de-identified subject ID, COVID-19 status, age in years and sex. Where HLA class I and class II types were available, the types were taken from metadata supplied by the sample provider, not from assay-based typing.

About this clone itself: It has no known antigen specificity. The sample holds no much larger clone one base away, and base qualities are not on file.

What the research found in general, with its limitations: The amount of clinical and demographic metadata varied by source and participant and was provided uncurated.

Each collaborating institution followed its own protocols to collect whole blood in K2EDTA tubes. For TCRbeta analysis, collaborators shipped samples as frozen whole blood, isolated PBMCs, or DNA extracted from either of those sample types. The germline V gene (reference sequence) sets CDR1 to MNHEY and CDR2 to SMNVEV. From the cysteine through the phenylalanine, the CDR3 covers 14 amino acids. The retained sequence is limited to the CDR3, 42 bases, with the frame set at the first base. Deletion took 5 bases off V and 6 bases off J, with a span of 15 bases between the germline ends. The immunoSEQ Assay, a bias-controlled multiplex PCR, was used to amplify TCRbeta CDR3 regions from genomic DNA. In the authors' own workflow: Nucleated cell counts per sample were estimated from amplification of reference gene primers within the assay. Sequence reads were collapsed and filtered to measure the absolute abundance of every unique TCRbeta CDR3 rearrangement. For each sample, productive Simpson clonality was calculated by taking the square root of Simpson's diversity index across productive rearrangements. The source is immuneACCESS, and TCRdb retained only in-frame sequences with V and J called. Part of the clones is not carried over; for the studies checked, unresolved V genes explain less than half of this, and the remainder is unexplained. That table supplies the V and J calls and clone size; D and trimming were determined from the DNA. This sample comprises about 130,000 clones, roughly four fifths of them detected only once. The ten largest clones take up over 9.5% of the sample.

This TCR derives from a man in his 60s with acute or convalescent COVID-19. Sequencing was carried out using peripheral blood. The V and J genes are TRBV27 and TRBJ2-3, with a weak D call of TRBD2 (6 bases match). The DNA is TGTGCCAGCAGTGGGCGGGACTCCTACGATACGCAGTATTTT. It translates as CASSGRDSYDTQYF.